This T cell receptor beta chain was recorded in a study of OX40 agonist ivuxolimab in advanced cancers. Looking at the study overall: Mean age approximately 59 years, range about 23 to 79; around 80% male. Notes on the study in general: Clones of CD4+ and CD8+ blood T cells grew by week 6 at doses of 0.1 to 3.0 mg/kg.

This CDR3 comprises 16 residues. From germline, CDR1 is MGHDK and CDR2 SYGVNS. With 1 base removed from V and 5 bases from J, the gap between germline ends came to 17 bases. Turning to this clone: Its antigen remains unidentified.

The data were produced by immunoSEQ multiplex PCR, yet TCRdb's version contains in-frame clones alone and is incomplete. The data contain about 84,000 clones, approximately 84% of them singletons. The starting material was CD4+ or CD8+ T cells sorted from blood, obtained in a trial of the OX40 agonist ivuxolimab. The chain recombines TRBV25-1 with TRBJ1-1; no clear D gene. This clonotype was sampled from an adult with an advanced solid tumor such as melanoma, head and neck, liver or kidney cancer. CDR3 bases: TGTGCCAGCAGTGAATCGGGCAGCCTGGGAGGGACTGAAGCTTTCTTT. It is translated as CASSESGSLGGTEAFF. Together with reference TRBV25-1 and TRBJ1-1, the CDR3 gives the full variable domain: EADIYQTPRYLVIGTGKKITLECSQTMGHDKMYWYQQDPGMELHLIHYSYGVNSTEKGDLSSESTVSRIRTEHFPLTLESARPSHTSQYLCASSESGSLGGTEAFFGQGTRLTVV.